This T cell receptor (beta chain) was identified in a study of blood T cells in healthy people across ages. Broader study findings: As naive T cell percentage varied, TCR beta diversity correlated strongly with it. Observed TCR beta diversity per million T cells went down as age went up. This fall followed a roughly linear course with age.

A sample-barcoded 5' primer and a J-beta primer mix were used in a second PCR of about 7 to 12 cycles. TCRdb reprocessed the 5' RACE reads with MiXCR, giving one entry per CDR3 protein. Among about 570,000 distinct CDR3 sequences listed, about 27% were seen once. CDR1 MNHEY and CDR2 SVGEGT come from the germline V gene. This CDR3 has 15 residues. On this clonotype itself: As yet, its antigen is unknown.

The sample was also reused in another study, on T cells of mothers and their children.

The specimen sequenced was blood. V is TRBV6-2 or TRBV6-3 and J is TRBJ2-1; 7 bases agree with TRBD1. The J call may be faulty, since TRBJ2-7 better matches the DNA end. The TCR was taken from a boy aged 2 to 10 in good health. Here the CDR3 DNA reads TGTGCCAGCAGTTATCAGGAGGCAGGGGGCTACGAGCAGTACTTC. Protein product: CASSYQEAGGYEQYF.